One sample yielded the 15 T cell receptor beta chains listed below, sequenced in a study of spatial heterogeneity in lung cancer. TCRdb passed the 5' RACE reads through MiXCR, listing each CDR3 protein once. The top ten clones hold roughly 28% of a sample with around 11,000 distinct CDR3 sequences, 6.3% of them seen once. The time point was: sample taken at primary tumor resection. The specimen was PBMCs, collected at surgery. These receptors originate from a male donor with early-stage non-small cell lung cancer.

The gene calls are TRBV15 and TRBJ2-5; perhaps D is TRBD1 or TRBD2 (5 bases each). V gave up 1 base and J gave up 5 bases, with 11 bases separating them. From germline, CDR1 is LNHNV and CDR2 YYDKDF (reference sequence). The CDR3 is 14 residues long. CDR3 nucleotide sequence: TGTGCCACCAGCAGAGCCGGGGCTGTGGAGACCCAGTACTTC. Its protein is CATSRAGAVETQYF.

This clonotype was observed many times. This sequence joins TRBV10-2 and TRBJ2-7; D is possibly TRBD1 (6 bases). CDR3 size: 14 residues. Trimming stripped 6 bases from V and 2 bases from J, with 14 bases between. Germline CDR1 is WSHSY and CDR2 is SAAADI. This CDR3 reads CASREAQGPYEQYF. CDR3 sequence (DNA): TGCGCCAGCAGAGAGGCACAGGGCCCCTACGAGCAGTACTTC.

This clonotype showed up many times. V is TRBV10-3 and J is TRBJ2-3; D gene unclear. Germline lookup yields CDR1 ENHRY and CDR2 SYGVKD. Trimming took off 0 bases at V and 1 base at J, with 8 bases between the two ends. CDR3 length equals 15 residues. In DNA, the CDR3 is TGTGCCATCAGTGAGTCGACTTGGGGCACAGATACGCAGTATTTT. This encodes CAISESTWGTDTQYF.

This clonotype was found a few times. This chain uses TRBV7-2 with TRBJ1-5, with TRBD1 identical over 8 bases. The CDR3 consists of 19 residues. The junction had 20 bases not matched to a gene; V was cut back by 4 bases and J by 6 bases. Germline CDR1 is SGHTA and CDR2 is FQGNSA. This CDR3 reads CASSSTGQEVSSSIQPQHF. The CDR3 nucleotides read TGTGCCAGCAGCTCGACGGGACAGGAAGTCTCTTCAAGTATTCAGCCCCAGCATTTT.

This clonotype has only a few counts. This chain connects TRBV5-1 to TRBJ2-5; 10 bases fit TRBD1. The CDR3 covers 15 residues. V trimming: 2 bases; J trimming: 5 bases; junction bases outside the gene matches: 6. Germline V lookup: CDR1 SGHRS, CDR2 YFSETQ. The DNA of the CDR3 is TGCGCCAGCAGCTTAGGGACAGGGGACGCCGAGACCCAGTACTTC. As protein: CASSLGTGDAETQYF.

This clonotype was seen ten or more times. V is TRBV20-1 and J is TRBJ2-2; D gene ambiguous. V was shortened by 0 bases and J by 1 base, with 9 bases between the two germline ends. Germline V CDR1 and CDR2: DFQATT, SNEGSKA (reference sequence). The CDR3 contains 15 residues. CDR3 loop: CSARDSLRNTGELFF. CDR3 nucleotide sequence: TGCAGTGCTAGAGATTCCCTACGGAACACCGGGGAGCTGTTTTTT.

This clonotype is labeled as medium-sized (0.01 to 0.1%). The chain employs TRBV7-9 and TRBJ2-7; tentatively, D is TRBD1 (6 bases). Deletions cut 4 bases from V and 0 bases from J, with 13 bases between. The length of the CDR3 is 15 residues. CDR1 is SEHNR and CDR2 is FQNEAQ in the germline V gene (reference sequence). The CDR3 is CASSSRTDFSYEQYF. The CDR3 DNA sequence: TGTGCCAGCAGCTCACGGACAGATTTCTCCTACGAGCAGTACTTC.

This clonotype was found many times. V usage is TRBV4-1 and J usage is TRBJ2-3; 8 bases are shared with TRBD2. Per the germline V gene, CDR1 is MGHRA and CDR2 is YSYEKL. V lost 1 base to trimming and J lost 2 bases; unmatched junction nucleotides: 5. CDR3 size: 16 residues. The CDR3 DNA reads TGCGCCAGCAGCCAAGGTGCGGGAGGCTTCACAGATACGCAGTATTTT. Translated, it gives CASSQGAGGFTDTQYF.

About this clonotype itself: A read error may produce the germline difference seen at one junction end. This sequence joins TRBV5-1 and TRBJ2-5; TRBD1 matches 7 bases. Germline CDR1 SGHRS, CDR2 YFSETQ. This CDR3 contains 15 residues. CDR3 sequence (DNA): TGCGCCAGCAGCCGGTCGACAGGGAAGGATGAGACCCGGTACTTC. Encoded protein: CASSRSTGKDETRYF.

This clonotype was counted ten times or more. The V call is TRBV15, the J call TRBJ1-2; 7 positions agree with TRBD1. The germline gives CDR1 LNHNV, CDR2 YYDKDF (reference sequence). CDR3 length: 15 residues. The V segment lost 0 bases and the J segment 2 bases; nucleotides outside the gene matches: 3. CDR3 sequence reads: CATSRDPQGNYGYTF. CDR3 DNA: TGTGCCACCAGCAGAGACCCACAGGGGAACTATGGCTACACCTTC.

This clonotype was picked up many times. This chain links TRBV12-3 or TRBV12-4 with TRBJ2-5; TRBD2 matches 12 bases. The CDR3 contains 16 residues. V trimming: 4 bases; J trimming: 4 bases; junction bases outside the gene matches: 7. The DNA for the CDR3 is TGTGCCAGCAGTTCTATAAAGGGACTAGCGGGAGAGACCCAGTACTTC. Protein product: CASSSIKGLAGETQYF.

This clonotype was counted only a few times. One end of the junction does not line up with germline, which may come from a read error. V is TRBV3-1 and J is TRBJ2-7; D remains ambiguous. Germline-derived CDR1 and CDR2 are LGHDT and YNNKEL (reference sequence). This CDR3 has 15 residues. The CDR3 bases are TGTGCCAGCAGTCAAGTATCAGGCCTATCCTACGAGCAGTACTTC. Its protein is CASSQVSGLSYEQYF.

This clonotype was recorded at least ten times. The chain is built from TRBV7-9 and TRBJ2-1; D unresolved. V was pared by 5 bases and J by 3 bases, with 11 bases between. The V gene's germline CDR1 is SEHNR and CDR2 FQNEAQ (reference sequence). The CDR3 totals 14 residues. CDR3 in DNA: TGTGCCAGCAGCCCCCCTACCCGCTACAATGAGCAGTTCTTC. Translation: CASSPPTRYNEQFF.

This clonotype was seen at least ten times. CDR3 region: CASSPRTGTVPEAFF. DNA for the CDR3: TGTGCCAGCAGCCCCCGGACAGGGACCGTGCCTGAAGCTTTCTTT. The rearrangement joins TRBV7-2 to TRBJ1-1; the match to TRBD1 covers 8 bases. Germline V gene sequence: CDR1 SGHTA, CDR2 FQGNSA. The V segment lost 5 bases and the J segment 6 bases; nucleotides outside the gene matches: 11. The CDR3 runs 15 residues. Supplemented by reference TRBV7-2 and TRBJ1-1, the full variable domain reads GAGVSQSPSNKVTEKGKDVELRCDPISGHTALYWYRQSLGQGLEFLIYFQGNSAPDKSGLPSDRFSAERTGGSVSTLTIQRTQQEDSAVYLCASSPRTGTVPEAFFGQGTRLTVV.

By proportion, this clonotype is medium-sized. The V gene is TRBV11-2, the J gene TRBJ2-2; TRBD1 is a possible D gene (5 bases). The CDR3 sequence is 13 residues long. CDR1 is SGHAT, CDR2 FQNNGV, per germline. Between the trimmed V and J ends, which lost 1 base and 6 bases, there was a span of 6 bases. The CDR3: CASSLATAGELFF. The CDR3, as DNA: TGTGCCAGCAGCTTAGCGACAGCCGGGGAGCTGTTTTTT.